This paragraph covers one T cell receptor (beta chain) sequence. The protocol was immunoSEQ multiplex PCR, while the TCRdb copy is restricted to in-frame clones and leaves out a portion. The sample shows under 150,000 clones, 88% of them seen only once. The data belong to a study of blood T cell repertoires in COVID-19. Trimming removed 7 bases from V and 6 bases from J, with 13 bases in between. The CDR3 is 12 residues long. The material sequenced was peripheral blood. This sequence joins TRBV12-3 or TRBV12-4 and TRBJ2-7, with D maybe TRBD1 (5 bases). The source is a man aged 70-80 years with active COVID-19. The CDR3: CASTLRGVEQYF. The CDR3 DNA follows: TGTGCCAGCACTCTAAGGGGTGTCGAGCAGTACTTC.